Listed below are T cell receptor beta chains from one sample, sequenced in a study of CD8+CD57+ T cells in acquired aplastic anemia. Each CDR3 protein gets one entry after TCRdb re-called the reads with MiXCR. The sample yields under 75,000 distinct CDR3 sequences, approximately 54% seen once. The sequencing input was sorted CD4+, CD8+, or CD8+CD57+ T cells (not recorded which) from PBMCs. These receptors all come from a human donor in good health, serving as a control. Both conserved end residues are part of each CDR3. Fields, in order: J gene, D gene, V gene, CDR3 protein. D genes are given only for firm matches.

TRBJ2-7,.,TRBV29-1,CSVEQGRPETYEQYF
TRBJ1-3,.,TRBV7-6,CASSLVGAGNTIYF
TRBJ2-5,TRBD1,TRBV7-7,CASSTTGGETQYF
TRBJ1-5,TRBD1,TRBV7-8,CASTKDRDYSNQPQHF
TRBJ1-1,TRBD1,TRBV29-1,CSVRTGSEAFF
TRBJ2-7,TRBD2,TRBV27,CASRSSGRAPYEQYF
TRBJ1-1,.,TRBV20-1,CSANKGGNTEAFF
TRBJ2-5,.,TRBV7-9,CASSLAGETQYF
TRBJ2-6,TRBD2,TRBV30,CAWRRGGMRAGANVLTF
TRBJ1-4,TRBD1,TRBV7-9,CASSSLVPGGNEKLFF
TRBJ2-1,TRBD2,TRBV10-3,CAISVPPTTSGAVDEQFF
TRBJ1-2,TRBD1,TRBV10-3,CAISVGRGNGYTF
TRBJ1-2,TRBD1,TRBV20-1,CSARGIGQGGGYTF
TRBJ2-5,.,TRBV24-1,CATGALSTPSQETQYF
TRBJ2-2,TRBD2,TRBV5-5,CASSWGLAGDTGELFF
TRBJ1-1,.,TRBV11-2,CASSLHGVDTEAFF
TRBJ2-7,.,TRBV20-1,CSAVYPDEYEQYF
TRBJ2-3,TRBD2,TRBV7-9,CASNPPSGRAVPEQYF
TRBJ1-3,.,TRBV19,CASSITVGEYSGNTIYF
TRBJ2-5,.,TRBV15,CATSPEKVRGETQYF
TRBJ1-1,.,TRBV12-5,CASGLIQGPRTEAFF
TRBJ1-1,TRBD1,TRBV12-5,CASGSGTDLNTEAFF
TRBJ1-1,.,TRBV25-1,CASSEGWGSMTEAFF
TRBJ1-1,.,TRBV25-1,CASSDSLLEAFF
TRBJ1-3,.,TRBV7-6,CASSLWGDTIYF
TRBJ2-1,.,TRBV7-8,CASSFSSLYNEQFF
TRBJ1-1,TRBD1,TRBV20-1,CSARLTGVSNTEAFF
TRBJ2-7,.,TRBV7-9,CASSSSSGLNYEQYF
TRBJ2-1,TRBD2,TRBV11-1,CASSYGTSGNEQFF
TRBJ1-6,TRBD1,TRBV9,CASSEGQGSYNSPLHF
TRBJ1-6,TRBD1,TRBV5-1,CASSHTGTGSSPLHF
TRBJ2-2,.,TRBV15,CATSRDGPGRSTGELFF
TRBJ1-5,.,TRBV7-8,CASSLVRDQPQHF
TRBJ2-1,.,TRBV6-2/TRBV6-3,CASTRLPSGTNEQFF
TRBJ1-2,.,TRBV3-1,CASSQEQSVAYGYTF
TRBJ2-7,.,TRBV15,CATSGSQGRSSYEQYF
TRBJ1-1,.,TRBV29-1,CSVVGGVVTEAFF
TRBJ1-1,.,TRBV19,CASSIVTGGGEAFF
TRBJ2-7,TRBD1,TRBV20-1,CSTPTGTGGYEQYF
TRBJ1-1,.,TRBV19,CASSAFGEAFF
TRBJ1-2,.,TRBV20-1,CSAPTGYGYTF
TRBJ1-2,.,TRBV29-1,CGVGMAYGYTF
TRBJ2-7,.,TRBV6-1,CASSGGPAYEQYF
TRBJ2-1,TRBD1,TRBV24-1,CATSDPGQGGQFF
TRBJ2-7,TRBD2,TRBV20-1,CSAGLAGAYEQYF
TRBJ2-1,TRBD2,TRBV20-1,CSASGTSGHNEQFF